Following are 14 T cell receptor beta chains from one sample sequenced in a study of cytomegalovirus exposure and HLA in healthy donors. The PCR employed 60 Vbeta primers together with 13 Jbeta primers. The repertoire was sequenced with immunoSEQ multiplex PCR; TCRdb's copy has only in-frame clones and lacks some. Of roughly 110,000 clones in the sample, 70% to 80% were seen once. Sequencing input: PBMCs. These receptors all stem from a female donor in good health and CMV-seronegative.

This CDR3 is CASSSDRRNEKLFF. The CDR3 coding sequence is TGTGCCAGCAGTTCGGACAGAAGAAATGAAAAACTGTTTTTT. The rearrangement links TRBV27 to TRBJ1-4, with D possibly TRBD1 on 6 matching bases. The CDR3 is made up of 14 amino acids. Trimming cost V 4 bases and J 5 bases, with 11 bases left between them. The V gene's germline CDR1 is MNHEY and CDR2 SMNVEV (reference sequence).

The chain employs TRBV29-1 and TRBJ2-3; 9 bases fit TRBD2. The CDR3 totals 13 residues. J was trimmed by 2 bases and V by 6 bases; bases with no gene match: 3. Germline values: CDR1 SQVTM, CDR2 ANQGSEA. The DNA of the CDR3 is TGCAGCGTGCTAGCGGGGATCACAGATACGCAGTATTTT. Its protein is CSVLAGITDTQYF.

The V and J genes are TRBV6-1 and TRBJ2-7, with 8 bases identical to TRBD1. The length of the CDR3 is 13 residues. Germline V gene lookup returns CDR1 MNHNS and CDR2 SASEGT. The ends lost 4 bases at V and 2 bases at J; junction bases unmatched: 1. The chain's CDR3 is CASSGTGTYEQYF. CDR3 coding DNA: TGTGCCAGCAGTGGGACAGGGACCTACGAGCAGTACTTC.

The chain combines TRBV6-4 with TRBJ1-1, with D hard to call. The CDR3 sequence is 13 residues long. Germline V CDR1 and CDR2: MRHNA, SNTAGT. Trimming cost V 4 bases and J 5 bases, with 11 bases left between them. The CDR3 nucleotides are TGTGCCAGCAGTGCGGAGGGAACTACTGAAGCTTTCTTT. It translates to CASSAEGTTEAFF.

This clone has just one count. The chain employs TRBV15 and TRBJ1-5; TRBD1 is a possible D gene (5 bases). Trimming removed 0 bases from V and 6 bases from J, with 12 bases in between. The CDR3 is made up of 15 amino acids. CDR1 is LNHNV, CDR2 YYDKDF, per germline (reference sequence). CDR3 nucleotide sequence: TGTGCCACCAGCAGAGATAGAAGGGGCAGTCAGCCCCAGCATTTT. The encoded protein is CATSRDRRGSQPQHF.

J is TRBJ2-2 and V is TRBV6-5; 7 bases align to TRBD2. Per the germline V gene, CDR1 is MNHEY and CDR2 is SVGAGI. The ends lost 8 bases at V and 6 bases at J; junction bases unmatched: 9. The CDR3 length is 14 residues. CDR3: CASRLRGVSGELFF. As DNA, the CDR3 is TGTGCCAGCCGCCTCCGGGGGGTATCCGGGGAGCTGTTTTTT.

J is TRBJ2-1 and V is TRBV10-1, with TRBD2 identical over 7 bases. Losses at the gene ends were 0 bases for V and 5 bases for J; bases not matched to a gene: 10. CDR1 WNHNN and CDR2 SYGVQD come from the germline V gene (reference sequence). The CDR3 has 17 amino acids. CDR3 nucleotides: TGCGCCAGCAGTGAGTCAAGGCGGGAGAATCGGAACAATGAGCAGTTCTTC. Its protein is CASSESRRENRNNEQFF.

This chain uses TRBV5-1 with TRBJ2-3; TRBD2 matches at 12 bases. V lost 4 bases and J lost 5; bases outside the gene matches: 11. Germline V CDR1 and CDR2: SGHRS, YFSETQ. This CDR3 region has 17 residues. The CDR3 bases are TGCGCCAGCAGCCCCGAAGCTAGCGGGAGGGCTGGAGATACGCAGTATTTT. It encodes CASSPEASGRAGDTQYF.

V is TRBV6-1 and J is TRBJ1-5; D gene unclear. Trimming stripped 7 bases from V and 5 bases from J, with 12 bases between. The CDR3 length is 13 residues. CDR1 and CDR2 from the germline V gene are MNHNS and SASEGT. CDR3 sequence (DNA): TGTGCCAGCACGAGGGCCCCCCATCAGCCCCAGCATTTT. This encodes CASTRAPHQPQHF.

This clone has only a few counts. The rearrangement joins TRBV27 to TRBJ2-7; 10 nucleotides align to TRBD1. This CDR3 has 15 amino acids. CDR1 and CDR2 from the germline V gene are MNHEY and SMNVEV (reference sequence). V trimming: 4 bases; J trimming: 0 bases; junction bases outside the gene matches: 3. The DNA for the CDR3 is TGTGCCAGCAGTTCCGGGACAGGGGTCTCCTACGAGCAGTACTTC. As protein: CASSSGTGVSYEQYF.

This clone was counted between two and nine times. The J gene is TRBJ1-1, the V gene TRBV28, with 7 nucleotides matching TRBD1. Germline assignment: CDR1 MDHEN and CDR2 SYDVKM. The CDR3 contains 16 residues. After removal of 5 bases from V and 3 bases from J, the junction contained 12 bases not matched to a gene. The CDR3 region has the DNA TGTGCCAGCAGTCCCCGACAGGGTCCTAGGTACACTGAAGCTTTCTTT. Residues: CASSPRQGPRYTEAFF.

The chain links TRBV6-1 to TRBJ2-3; 10 positions match TRBD2. From germline, CDR1 is MNHNS and CDR2 SASEGT. The V segment lost 6 bases and the J segment 2 bases; nucleotides outside the gene matches: 5. CDR3 length equals 15 residues. CDR3 sequence reads: CASSPTSGYTDTQYF. CDR3 sequence (DNA): TGTGCCAGCAGCCCGACTAGCGGGTACACAGATACGCAGTATTTT.

The V and J genes are TRBV10-3 and TRBJ2-7; maybe TRBD2 (6 bases). V dropped 4 bases and J dropped 4 bases, with 17 bases sitting between them. This CDR3 region has 15 residues. Germline CDR1 ENHRY, CDR2 SYGVKD. The CDR3 region has the DNA TGTGCCATCAGTGGAGGCGGGGTGGGCCCTTACGAGCAGTACTTC. Encoded protein: CAISGGGVGPYEQYF.

This clone was found a few times. The gene calls are TRBV10-2 and TRBJ2-5; D ambiguous. The J call may be faulty, since TRBJ2-7 better matches the DNA end. CDR3 size: 14 residues. Germline V CDR1 and CDR2: WSHSY, SAAADI. The CDR3, as DNA: TGCGCCAGCAGTGAGGGCTGGCGTAACTACGAGCAGTACTTC. Translation gives CASSEGWRNYEQYF.